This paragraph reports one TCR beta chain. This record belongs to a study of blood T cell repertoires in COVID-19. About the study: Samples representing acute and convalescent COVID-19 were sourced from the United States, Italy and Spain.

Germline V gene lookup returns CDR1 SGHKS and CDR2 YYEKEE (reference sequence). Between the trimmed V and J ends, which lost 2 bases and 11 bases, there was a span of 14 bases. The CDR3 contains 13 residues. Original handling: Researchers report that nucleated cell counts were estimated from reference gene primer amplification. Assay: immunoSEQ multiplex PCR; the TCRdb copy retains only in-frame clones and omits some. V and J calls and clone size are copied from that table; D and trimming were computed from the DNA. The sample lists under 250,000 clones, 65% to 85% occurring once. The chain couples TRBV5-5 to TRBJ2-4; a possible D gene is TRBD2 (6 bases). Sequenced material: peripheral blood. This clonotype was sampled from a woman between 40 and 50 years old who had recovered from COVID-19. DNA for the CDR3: TGTGCCAGCAGCTTTAGTACGGAGGGGCTTCAGTACTTC. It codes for CASSFSTEGLQYF. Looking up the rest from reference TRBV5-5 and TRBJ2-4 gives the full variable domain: DAGVTQSPTHLIKTRGQQVTLRCSPISGHKSVSWYQQVLGQGPQFIFQYYEKEERGRGNFPDRFSARQFPNYSSELNVNALLLGDSALYLCASSFSTEGLQYFGAGTRLSVL.